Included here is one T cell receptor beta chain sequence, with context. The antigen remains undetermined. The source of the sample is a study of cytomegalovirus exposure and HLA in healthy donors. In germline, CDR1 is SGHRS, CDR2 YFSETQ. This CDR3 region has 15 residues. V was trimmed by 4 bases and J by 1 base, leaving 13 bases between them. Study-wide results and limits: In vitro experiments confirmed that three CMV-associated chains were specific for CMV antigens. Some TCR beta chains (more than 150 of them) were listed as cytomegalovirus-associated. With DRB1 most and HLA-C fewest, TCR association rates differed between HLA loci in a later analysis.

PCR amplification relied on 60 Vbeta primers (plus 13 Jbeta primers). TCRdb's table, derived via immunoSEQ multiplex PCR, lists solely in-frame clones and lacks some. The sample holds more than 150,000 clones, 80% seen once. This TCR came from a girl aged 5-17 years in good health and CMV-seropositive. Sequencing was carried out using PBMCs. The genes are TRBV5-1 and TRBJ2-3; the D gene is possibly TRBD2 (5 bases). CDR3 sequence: CASSPHGGGTDTQYF. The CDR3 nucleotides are TGCGCCAGCAGCCCCCATGGAGGAGGCACAGATACGCAGTATTTT.